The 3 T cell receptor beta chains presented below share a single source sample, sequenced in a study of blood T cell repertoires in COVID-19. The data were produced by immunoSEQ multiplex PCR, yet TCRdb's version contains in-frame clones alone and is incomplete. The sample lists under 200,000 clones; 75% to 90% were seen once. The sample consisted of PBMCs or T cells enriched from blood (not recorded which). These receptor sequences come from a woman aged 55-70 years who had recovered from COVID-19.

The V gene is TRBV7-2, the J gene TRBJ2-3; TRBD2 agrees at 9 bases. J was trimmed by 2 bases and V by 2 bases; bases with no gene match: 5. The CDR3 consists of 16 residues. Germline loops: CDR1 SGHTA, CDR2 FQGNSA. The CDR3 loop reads CASSLSLAGATDTQYF. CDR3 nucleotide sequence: TGTGCCAGCAGCTTATCGTTAGCGGGGGCCACAGATACGCAGTATTTT.

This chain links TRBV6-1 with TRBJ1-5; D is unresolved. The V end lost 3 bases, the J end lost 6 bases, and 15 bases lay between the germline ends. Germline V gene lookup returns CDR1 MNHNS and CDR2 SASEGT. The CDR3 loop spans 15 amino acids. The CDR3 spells CASSDVVRLAQPQHF. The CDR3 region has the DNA TGTGCCAGCAGTGATGTTGTCAGGCTAGCTCAGCCCCAGCATTTT.

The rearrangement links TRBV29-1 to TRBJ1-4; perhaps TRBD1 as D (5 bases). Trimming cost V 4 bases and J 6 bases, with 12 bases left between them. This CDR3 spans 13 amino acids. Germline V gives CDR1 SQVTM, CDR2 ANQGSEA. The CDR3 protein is CSVAYNRHEKLFF. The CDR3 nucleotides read TGCAGCGTTGCGTATAACAGGCATGAAAAACTGTTTTTT.